This T cell receptor beta chain derives from a study of shared clonotypes between healthy human individuals. Study findings and constraints: Generation probabilities were higher for clonotypes shared across all four sorted-subset donors than for unshared ones.

The CD4+ fraction was divided into a CD45RA+ naive subset and a CD45RA-negative memory subset. Authors' analysis steps: Junction-only sequences without quality scores came from ImmunoSEQ, so filtering differed. TCRdb's copy holds only in-frame clones and misses some; the assay was immunoSEQ multiplex PCR. The V and J calls and clone size come from that table; D and trimming were worked out from the DNA. Here the sample spans nearly 1 million clones, approximately 76% being singletons. This clone was detected a few times. Its antigen is still unknown. Unmatched junction bases numbered 10, after V lost 1 base and J lost 4 bases. This CDR3 is built from 17 residues. Germline CDR1 LGHNT, CDR2 FRNRAP.

The sequenced material came from memory CD4+ T cells sorted from blood. Described subset: CD45RA-negative fraction. The chain has TRBV12-5 and TRBJ2-1, with 7 bases identical to TRBD2. The TCR originated in a man younger than 35 in good health. CDR3 nucleotide sequence: TGTGCTAGTGGTTTGGCTACTGGACCGGGACTATACAATGAGCAGTTCTTC. It translates to CASGLATGPGLYNEQFF.